Listed below are T cell receptor beta chains from one sample, sequenced in a study of T-cell reconstitution after alpha-beta-depleted transplantation in children. TCRdb processed the PCR reads anew with MiXCR; each CDR3 protein has one entry. This table holds about 980,000 distinct CDR3 sequences, about 29% found once. The input for sequencing was PBMCs, mostly from graft donor cells, taken 360 days after TCRalphabeta/CD19-depleted stem cell transplant. These receptors originate from a boy in the first two years of life who had a stem cell transplant for SCID, so the T cells may come from the graft donor. Each CDR3 is given with its conserved first and last residue. D genes are given only for firm matches. Clone size is not always given. Where it is, it says once, few, many or a class for expanded clones.

J | D | length | V | size | DNA | CDR3
TRBJ1-1 | TRBD1 | 13 | TRBV20-1 | . | TGCAGTGCTACGACAGGGGGGAACACTGAAGCTTTCTTT | CSATTGGNTEAFF
TRBJ1-5 | . | 14 | TRBV20-1 | few | TGCAGTGCTTCACGACGGGGGGGGATCCAGCCCCAGCATTTT | CSASRRGGIQPQHF
TRBJ2-2 | TRBD1 | 17 | TRBV12-3/TRBV12-4 | . | TGTGCCAGCAGTTTAGTCCGGGGACAGGGTCGCACCGGGGAGCTGTTTTTT | CASSLVRGQGRTGELFF
TRBJ1-5 | TRBD1 | 15 | TRBV2 | . | TGTGCCAGCAGTGAAGTCGCGACAGGGTATCAGCCCCAGCATTTT | CASSEVATGYQPQHF
TRBJ2-3 | . | 14 | TRBV29-1 | few | TGCAGCGTTGAAGGTCCGGGTCGTGGAGATACGCAGTATTTT | CSVEGPGRGDTQYF
TRBJ1-1 | . | 14 | TRBV15 | . | TGTGCCACCAGCCGCAGGGCCATGAACACTGAAGCTTTCTTT | CATSRRAMNTEAFF
TRBJ2-1 | . | 13 | TRBV7-9 | few | TGTGCCAGCAGCCCACCGCAGACCAATGAGCAGTTCTTC | CASSPPQTNEQFF
TRBJ2-5 | TRBD2 | 14 | TRBV13 | few | TGTGCCAGCAGGCCACTAGCGGCAAAAGAGACCCAGTACTTC | CASRPLAAKETQYF
TRBJ2-1 | . | 14 | TRBV9 | many | TGTGCCAGCAGCGTAGACGGCTCCTACAATGAGCAGTTCTTC | CASSVDGSYNEQFF
TRBJ2-1 | . | 14 | TRBV21-1 | few | TGTGCCAGCCCCAAAATCAGGAATTACAATGAGCAGTTCTTC | CASPKIRNYNEQFF
TRBJ1-4 | . | 13 | TRBV5-1 | . | TGCGCCAGCAGACGTTGGGGAGAAGAAAAACTGTTTTTT | CASRRWGEEKLFF
TRBJ1-1 | . | 17 | TRBV7-2 | few | TGTGCCAGCACCCTGGAACTCCTCAGGGGTCGACGCACTGAAGCTTTCTTT | CASTLELLRGRRTEAFF
TRBJ2-7 | . | 16 | TRBV7-8 | . | TGTGCCAGCAGCTTAGGTCTCCTAGCGAGATCCTACGAGCAGTACTTC | CASSLGLLARSYEQYF
TRBJ2-7 | TRBD1 | 14 | TRBV29-1 | few | TGCAGCGTGGGTTTCGACAGGGGGAATTACGAGCAGTACTTC | CSVGFDRGNYEQYF
TRBJ1-6 | . | 15 | TRBV6-8 | . | TGTGCCAGCAGAGAGGGAGGAGGGTATAATTCACCCCTCCACTTT | CASREGGGYNSPLHF
TRBJ2-3 | TRBD2 | 15 | TRBV20-1 | . | TGCAGTGCTAAGATAGCGGGGGTTCCCACAGATACGCAGTATTTT | CSAKIAGVPTDTQYF
TRBJ1-4 | . | 14 | TRBV28 | few | TGTGCCAGCAGTTTTCCCCCCAGAAATGAAAAACTGTTTTTT | CASSFPPRNEKLFF
TRBJ2-1 | TRBD2 | 16 | TRBV10-3 | . | TGTGCCATCAGTGAGCTGGTGACTAGCGAGTTTCATGAGCAGTTCTTC | CAISELVTSEFHEQFF
TRBJ2-3 | TRBD1 | 13 | TRBV29-1 | few | TGCAGCGTTGAAGAACAGGGGACAGATACGCAGTATTTT | CSVEEQGTDTQYF
TRBJ2-2 | TRBD2 | 16 | TRBV3-1 | . | TGTGCCAGCACCACCCGGACTAGCGGTGGGACCGGGGAGCTGTTTTTT | CASTTRTSGGTGELFF
TRBJ2-7 | . | 12 | TRBV12-3/TRBV12-4 | few | TGTGCCAGCACCGCAAAGTGGTACGAGCAGTACTTC | CASTAKWYEQYF
TRBJ1-4 | . | 14 | TRBV20-1 | . | TGCAGTGCTAGAGCCGAGCCCCCTAATGAAAAACTGTTTTTT | CSARAEPPNEKLFF
TRBJ2-3 | . | 13 | TRBV5-1 | . | TGCGCCAGCAGCTGGGACGGTTGGGGTACGCAGTATTTT | CASSWDGWGTQYF
TRBJ1-2 | TRBD1 | 17 | TRBV11-1 | . | TGTGCCAGCACCACAAATCCTGGGACAGGGCAAAGGTGGTGCTACACCTTC | CASTTNPGTGQRWCYTF
TRBJ2-2 | . | 15 | TRBV7-2 | . | TGTGCCAGCAGCTTAGACAGGGTCGGGGCGAGAGGGCTGTTTTTT | CASSLDRVGARGLFF
TRBJ2-3 | TRBD1 | 16 | TRBV4-1 | few | TGCGCCAGCAGCCAGGACAGGGTGAGGGGCACAGATACGCAGTATTTT | CASSQDRVRGTDTQYF
TRBJ2-7 | . | 13 | TRBV3-1 | . | TGTGCCAGCAGCCAAGAGCCTAGACAGGAGCAGTACTTC | CASSQEPRQEQYF
TRBJ1-1 | . | 15 | TRBV20-1 | few | TGCAGTGCTAACGCCCTCCTGACCCTCCGCAGTGAAGCTTTCTTT | CSANALLTLRSEAFF
TRBJ2-5 | . | 14 | TRBV12-3/TRBV12-4 | few | TGTGCCAGCAGTTTATCGGGGCAACAAGAGACCCAGTACTTC | CASSLSGQQETQYF
TRBJ2-7 | . | 14 | TRBV20-1 | few | TGCAGTGCTAGGAGGCCTGGAACCTCCTACGAGCAGTACTTC | CSARRPGTSYEQYF
TRBJ1-5 | . | 16 | TRBV7-8 | . | TGTGCCAGCAGCAAGAACAGGGTTTATAGCAATCAGCCCCAGCATTTT | CASSKNRVYSNQPQHF
TRBJ2-3 | . | 16 | TRBV7-9 | . | TGTGCCAGCAGCCCACGGTCACTAACTAGCACAGATACGCAGTATTTT | CASSPRSLTSTDTQYF
TRBJ1-1 | . | 13 | TRBV15 | . | TGTGCCACGGGGAATCGGGTGAACACTGAAGCTTTCTTT | CATGNRVNTEAFF
TRBJ1-3 | TRBD1 | 16 | TRBV6-1 | few | TGTGCCAGCAGTCGGGGACAGGGGCCCTACGGAAACACCATATATTTT | CASSRGQGPYGNTIYF
TRBJ1-2 | . | 15 | TRBV7-2 | few | TGTGCCAGCAGCCCTAGTGCAGGCAGGGGCTATGGCTACACCTTC | CASSPSAGRGYGYTF
TRBJ2-3 | . | 16 | TRBV20-1 | . | TGCAGTGCTAGCATATGGATTGGGTCCAGCACAGATACGCAGTATTTT | CSASIWIGSSTDTQYF
TRBJ2-3 | TRBD1 | 16 | TRBV20-1 | few | TGCAGTGCTTACAACCCGACAGGGAGAGGCACAGATACGCAGTATTTT | CSAYNPTGRGTDTQYF
TRBJ2-3 | TRBD2 | 15 | TRBV20-1 | . | TGCAGTGCTACCCTAGCGGACGTCAGCACAGATACGCAGTATTTT | CSATLADVSTDTQYF
TRBJ2-7 | . | 13 | TRBV18 | . | TGTGCCAGCTCACCTGACGCCACCTACGAGCAGTACTTC | CASSPDATYEQYF
TRBJ1-1 | . | 15 | TRBV7-6 | . | TGTGCCAGCAGCTTAGAGCGACAGACCAGCACTGAAGCTTTCTTT | CASSLERQTSTEAFF
TRBJ2-7 | . | 14 | TRBV18 | . | TGTGCCAGCCCTACAAGGGGGGGGCCCTACGAGCAGTACTTC | CASPTRGGPYEQYF
TRBJ1-2 | . | 14 | TRBV5-1 | . | TGCGCCAGCAGCTTGGGGGCAGGAACCTATGGCTACACCTTC | CASSLGAGTYGYTF
TRBJ2-3 | . | 17 | TRBV4-2 | few | TGTGCCAGCAGCCAAGACTCCGCGGGGTCTAGCACAGATACGCAGTATTTT | CASSQDSAGSSTDTQYF
TRBJ2-1 | . | 15 | TRBV11-2 | . | TGTGCCAGCAGCTTTCTGGGCGGGTGGGACAATGAGCAGTTCTTC | CASSFLGGWDNEQFF